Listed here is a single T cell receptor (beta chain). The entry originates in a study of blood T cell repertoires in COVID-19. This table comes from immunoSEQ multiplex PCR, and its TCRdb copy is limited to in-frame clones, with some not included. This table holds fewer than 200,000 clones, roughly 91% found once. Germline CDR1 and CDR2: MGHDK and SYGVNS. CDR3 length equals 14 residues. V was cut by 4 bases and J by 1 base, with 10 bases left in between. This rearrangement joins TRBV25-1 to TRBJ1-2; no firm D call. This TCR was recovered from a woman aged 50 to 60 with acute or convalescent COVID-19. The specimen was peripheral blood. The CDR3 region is CASSGPGVNYGYTF. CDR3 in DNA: TGTGCCAGCAGTGGACCCGGGGTTAACTATGGCTACACCTTC.